The clone carrying this T cell receptor beta chain was counted at least ten times. The germline V gene has CDR1 MGHRA and CDR2 YSYEKL. There are 17 residues in the CDR3. V shed 5 bases and J 3 bases; nucleotides not matched to a gene: 14. Aged 18 to 65, the patients had hyperthyroidism that was newly diagnosed and had lasted under 2 months. This entry is derived from a study of T cells in Graves' hyperthyroidism and ophthalmopathy. Amplification of TCR beta CDR3 regions used RNA as the template. RT-PCR in the first round (using the HTBI primer set) targeted the TCR CDR3. Each CDR3 protein is one row after TCRdb ran MiXCR on the multiplex PCR reads. The table shows fewer than 450,000 distinct CDR3 sequences, with approximately 18% occurring only once.

The specimen was blood. The receptor comes from a woman in her 30s with Graves' hyperthyroidism that later progressed to Graves' ophthalmopathy. V is TRBV4-1 and J is TRBJ2-3; TRBD2 matches at 7 bases. The CDR3 spells CASSSEVSGLPTDTQYF. The CDR3 bases are TGCGCCAGCAGCTCAGAGGTATCGGGACTACCTACAGATACGCAGTATTTT.